Presented here are 2 T cell receptor beta chains from one specimen sequenced in a study of beta chain features in type 1 diabetes. All of the isolated RNA was reverse transcribed, so expressed TCRB transcripts were sequenced. The assay was immunoSEQ multiplex PCR, and TCRdb's table has in-frame clones only and misses some. The sample yields under 500,000 clones, over 25% seen once. Material for sequencing was naive CD4+ T cells from blood. The receptors originated from a young man in good health.

This clone has more than one count but fewer than ten. This rearrangement joins TRBV6-5 to TRBJ2-3; 11 bases are shared with TRBD2. The germline CDR1 and CDR2 sequences are MNHEY and SVGAGI. CDR3 size: 15 residues. V lost 6 bases, J lost 5 bases, and 7 bases stayed unmatched. The CDR3 nucleotides are TGTGCCAGCAGCAGAACTAGCGGGAGTGGAGATACGCAGTATTTT. Protein sequence: CASSRTSGSGDTQYF.

The chain uses TRBV4-2 and TRBJ2-1; 9 bases align to TRBD2. Losses at the gene ends were 6 bases for V and 4 bases for J; bases not matched to a gene: 7. Germline V gene sequence: CDR1 LGHNA, CDR2 YNFKEQ. CDR3 length: 15 residues. The CDR3 loop is CASRRKREAYNEQFF. CDR3 coding DNA: TGTGCCAGCAGACGTAAGCGGGAGGCATACAATGAGCAGTTCTTC.